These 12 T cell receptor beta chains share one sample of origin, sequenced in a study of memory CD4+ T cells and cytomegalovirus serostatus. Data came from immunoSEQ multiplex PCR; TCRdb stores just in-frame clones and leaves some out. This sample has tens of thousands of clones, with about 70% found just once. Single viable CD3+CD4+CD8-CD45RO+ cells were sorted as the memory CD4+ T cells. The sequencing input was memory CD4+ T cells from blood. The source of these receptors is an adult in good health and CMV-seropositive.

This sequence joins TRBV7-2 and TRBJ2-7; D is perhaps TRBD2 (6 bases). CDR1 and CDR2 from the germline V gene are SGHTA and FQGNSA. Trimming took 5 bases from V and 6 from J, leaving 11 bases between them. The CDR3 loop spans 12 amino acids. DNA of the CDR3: TGTGCCAGCAGCAGGACTACGGTCGAGCAGTACTTC. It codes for CASSRTTVEQYF.

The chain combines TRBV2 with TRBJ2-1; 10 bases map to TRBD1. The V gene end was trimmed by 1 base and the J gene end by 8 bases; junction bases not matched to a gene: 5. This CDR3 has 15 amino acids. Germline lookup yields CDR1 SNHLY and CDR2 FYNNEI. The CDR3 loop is CASSEGQGAWDEQFF. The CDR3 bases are TGTGCCAGCAGTGAAGGACAGGGGGCTTGGGATGAGCAGTTCTTC.

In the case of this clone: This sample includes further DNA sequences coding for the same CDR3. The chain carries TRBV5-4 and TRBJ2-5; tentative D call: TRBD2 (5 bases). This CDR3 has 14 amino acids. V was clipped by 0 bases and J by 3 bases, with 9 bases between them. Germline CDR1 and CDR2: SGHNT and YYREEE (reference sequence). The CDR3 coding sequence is TGTGCCAGCAGCTTGGGTGGGCGGGAAGAGACCCAGTACTTC. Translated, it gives CASSLGGREETQYF.

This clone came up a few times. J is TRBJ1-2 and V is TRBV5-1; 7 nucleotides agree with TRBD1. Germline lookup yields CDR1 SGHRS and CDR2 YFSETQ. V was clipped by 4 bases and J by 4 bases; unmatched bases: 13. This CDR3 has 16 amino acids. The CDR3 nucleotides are TGCGCCAGCAGCCCACTTAACAGGGGTAACGGCTATGGCTACACCTTC. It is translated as CASSPLNRGNGYGYTF.

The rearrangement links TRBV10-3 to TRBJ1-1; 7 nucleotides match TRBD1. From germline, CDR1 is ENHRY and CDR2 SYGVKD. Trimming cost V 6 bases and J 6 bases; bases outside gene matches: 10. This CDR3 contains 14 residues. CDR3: CAIRQGTILAEAFF. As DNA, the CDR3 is TGTGCCATCAGACAGGGGACAATTCTGGCTGAAGCTTTCTTT.

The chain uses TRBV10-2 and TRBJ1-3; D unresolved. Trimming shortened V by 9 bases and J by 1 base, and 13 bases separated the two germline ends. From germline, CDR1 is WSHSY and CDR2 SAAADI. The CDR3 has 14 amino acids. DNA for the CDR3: TGCGCCAGTTCTCAGGAGGTTTCTGGAAACACCATATATTTT. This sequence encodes CASSQEVSGNTIYF.

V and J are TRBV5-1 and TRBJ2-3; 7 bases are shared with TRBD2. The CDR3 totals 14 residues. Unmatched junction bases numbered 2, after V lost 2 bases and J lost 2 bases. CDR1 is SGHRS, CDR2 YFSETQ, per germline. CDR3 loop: CASSFLADTDTQYF. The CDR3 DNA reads TGCGCCAGCAGCTTCCTAGCGGACACAGATACGCAGTATTTT. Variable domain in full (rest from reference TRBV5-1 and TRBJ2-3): KAGVTQTPRYLIKTRGQQVTLSCSPISGHRSVSWYQQTPGQGLQFLFEYFSETQRNKGNFPGRFSGRQFSNSRSEMNVSTLELGDSALYLCASSFLADTDTQYFGPGTRLTVL.

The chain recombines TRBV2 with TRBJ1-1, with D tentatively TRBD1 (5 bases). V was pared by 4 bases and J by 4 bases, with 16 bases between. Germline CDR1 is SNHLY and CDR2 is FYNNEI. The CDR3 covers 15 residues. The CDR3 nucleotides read TGTGCCAGCAGTGTGCGTGGGGGTAGGTTCACTGAAGCTTTCTTT. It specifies CASSVRGGRFTEAFF.

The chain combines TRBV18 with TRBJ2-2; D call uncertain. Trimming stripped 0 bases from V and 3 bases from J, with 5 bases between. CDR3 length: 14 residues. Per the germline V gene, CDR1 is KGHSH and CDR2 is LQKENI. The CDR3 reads CASSPPFDTGELFF. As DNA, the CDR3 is TGTGCCAGCTCACCACCGTTCGACACCGGGGAGCTGTTTTTT.

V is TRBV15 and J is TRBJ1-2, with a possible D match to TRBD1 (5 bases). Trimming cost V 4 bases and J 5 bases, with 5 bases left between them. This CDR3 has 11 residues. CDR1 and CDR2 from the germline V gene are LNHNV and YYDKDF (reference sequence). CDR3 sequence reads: CATSKGYGYTF. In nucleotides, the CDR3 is TGTGCCACCAGCAAGGGGTATGGCTACACCTTC.

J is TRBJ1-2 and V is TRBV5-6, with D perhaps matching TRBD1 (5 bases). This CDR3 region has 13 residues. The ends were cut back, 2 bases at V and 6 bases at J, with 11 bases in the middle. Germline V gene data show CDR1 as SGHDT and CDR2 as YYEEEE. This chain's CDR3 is CASSLDGAHGYTF. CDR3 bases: TGTGCCAGCAGCTTAGATGGGGCCCATGGCTACACCTTC.

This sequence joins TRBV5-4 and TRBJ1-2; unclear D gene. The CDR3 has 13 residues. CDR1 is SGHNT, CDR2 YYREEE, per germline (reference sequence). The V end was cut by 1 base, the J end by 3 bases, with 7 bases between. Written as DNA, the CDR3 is TGTGCCAGCAGCTTGTACGGGGACTATGGCTACACCTTC. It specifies CASSLYGDYGYTF.